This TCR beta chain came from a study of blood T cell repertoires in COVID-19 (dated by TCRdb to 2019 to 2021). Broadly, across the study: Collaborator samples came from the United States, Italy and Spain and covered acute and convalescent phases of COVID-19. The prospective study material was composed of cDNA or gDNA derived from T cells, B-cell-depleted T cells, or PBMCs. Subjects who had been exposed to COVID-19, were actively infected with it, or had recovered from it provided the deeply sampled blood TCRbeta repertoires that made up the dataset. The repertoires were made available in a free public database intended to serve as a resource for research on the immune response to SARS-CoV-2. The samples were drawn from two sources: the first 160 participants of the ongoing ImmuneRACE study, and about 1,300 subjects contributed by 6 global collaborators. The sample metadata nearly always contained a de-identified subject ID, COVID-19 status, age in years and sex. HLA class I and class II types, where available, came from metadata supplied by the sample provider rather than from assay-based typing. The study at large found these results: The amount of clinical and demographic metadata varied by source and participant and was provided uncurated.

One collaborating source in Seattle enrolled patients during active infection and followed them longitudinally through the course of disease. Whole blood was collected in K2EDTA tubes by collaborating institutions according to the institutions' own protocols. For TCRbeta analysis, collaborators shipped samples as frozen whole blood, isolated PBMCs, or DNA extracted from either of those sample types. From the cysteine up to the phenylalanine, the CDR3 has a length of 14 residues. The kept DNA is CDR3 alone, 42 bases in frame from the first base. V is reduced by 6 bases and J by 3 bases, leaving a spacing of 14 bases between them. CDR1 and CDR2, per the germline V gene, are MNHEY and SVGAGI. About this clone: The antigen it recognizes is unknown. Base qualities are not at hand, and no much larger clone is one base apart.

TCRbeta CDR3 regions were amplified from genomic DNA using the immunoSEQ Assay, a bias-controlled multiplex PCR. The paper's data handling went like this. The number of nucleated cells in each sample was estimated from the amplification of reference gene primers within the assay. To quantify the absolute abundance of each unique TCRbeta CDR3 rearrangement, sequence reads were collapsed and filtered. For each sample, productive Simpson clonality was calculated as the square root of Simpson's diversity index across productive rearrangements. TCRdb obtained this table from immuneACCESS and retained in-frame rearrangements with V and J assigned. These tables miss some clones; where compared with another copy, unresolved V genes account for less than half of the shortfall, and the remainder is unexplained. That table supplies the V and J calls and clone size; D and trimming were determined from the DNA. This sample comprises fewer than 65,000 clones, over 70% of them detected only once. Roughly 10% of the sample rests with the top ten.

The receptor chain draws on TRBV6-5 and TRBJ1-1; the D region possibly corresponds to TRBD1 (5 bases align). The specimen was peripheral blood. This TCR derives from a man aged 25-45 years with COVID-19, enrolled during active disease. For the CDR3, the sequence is CASRNTQGYTEAFF. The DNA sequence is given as TGTGCCAGCAGGAATACTCAGGGTTACACTGAAGCTTTCTTT.